The clone carrying this TCR beta chain was seen more than once but under ten times. With a J-beta primer mix and a sample-barcoded 5' primer, a second PCR ran about 6 to 11 cycles. TCRdb itself ran the 5' RACE reads through MiXCR, one entry per CDR3 protein. The data show some 1.7 million distinct CDR3 sequences, with approximately 30% seen just once and roughly 8.2% held by the top ten. The CDR3 is made up of 14 amino acids. V shed 7 bases and J shed 8 bases, with 18 bases lying between them. The data were taken from a study of blood T cells in healthy people across ages. The rearrangement uses TRBV12-3 or TRBV12-4 and TRBJ2-1, with D unclear. This clonotype was sampled from a woman between 25 and 40 years old in good health. Specimen: blood. The CDR3 reads CASTLVSARHEQFF. The CDR3 nucleotides read TGTGCCAGCACCTTAGTCAGCGCTCGCCATGAGCAGTTCTTC.